The source of this T cell receptor beta chain is a study of blood T cell dynamics during melanoma immunotherapy. At the level of the study: First-line therapy was either pembrolizumab or nivolumab with ipilimumab for metastatic melanoma.

TCRdb keeps only in-frame clones here, not all; method: immunoSEQ multiplex PCR. This table holds 25,000 to 30,000 clones, over 80% found once. Time point in this sample: week 3, after first cycle of checkpoint inhibitor. Response was assessed by RECIST 1.1 at 12 weeks, except a couple of rapid progressors. From germline, CDR1 is SGHAT and CDR2 FQNNGV. V lost 6 bases and J lost 3, with 18 bases in between. CDR3 size: 16 residues. Source: blood, taken from a patient treated with checkpoint blockade. This receptor was taken from a human donor with melanoma. The chain couples TRBV11-2 to TRBJ2-1; no firm D call. This CDR3 reads CASRYSLESLYNEQFF. The CDR3 region has the DNA TGTGCCAGCAGGTACTCCCTCGAGTCTCTCTACAATGAGCAGTTCTTC.